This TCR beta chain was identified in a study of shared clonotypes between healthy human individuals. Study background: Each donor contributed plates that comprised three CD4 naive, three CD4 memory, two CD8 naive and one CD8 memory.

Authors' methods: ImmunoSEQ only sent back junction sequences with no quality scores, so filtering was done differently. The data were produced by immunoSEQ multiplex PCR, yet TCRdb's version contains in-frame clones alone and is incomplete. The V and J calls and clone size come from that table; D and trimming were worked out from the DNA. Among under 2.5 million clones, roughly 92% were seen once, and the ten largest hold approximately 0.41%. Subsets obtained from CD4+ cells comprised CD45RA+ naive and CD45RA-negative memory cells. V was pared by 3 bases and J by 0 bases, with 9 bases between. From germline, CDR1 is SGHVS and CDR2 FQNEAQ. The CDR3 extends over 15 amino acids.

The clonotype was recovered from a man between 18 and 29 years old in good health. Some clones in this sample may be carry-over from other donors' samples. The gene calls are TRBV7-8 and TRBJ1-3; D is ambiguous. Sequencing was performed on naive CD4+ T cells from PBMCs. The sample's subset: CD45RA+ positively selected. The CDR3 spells CASSFGRSSGNTIYF. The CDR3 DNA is TGTGCCAGCAGCTTCGGCCGAAGCTCTGGAAACACCATATATTTT.